The clone carrying this T cell receptor beta chain appeared a single time. A multiplex PCR was run with 60 Vbeta primers and 13 Jbeta primers. Data came from immunoSEQ multiplex PCR; TCRdb stores just in-frame clones and leaves some out. The sample consists of some 140,000 clones, roughly three quarters of them appearing once. The data derive from a study of cytomegalovirus exposure and HLA in healthy donors. The germline V gene encodes CDR1 KGHSH and CDR2 LQKENI. The CDR3 contains 16 residues. Trimming left V 0 bases short and J 2 bases short, with 11 bases between. Sequences were obtained from PBMCs. The sequence was obtained from a man aged 30-40 years in good health and CMV-seronegative. The chain uses TRBV18 and TRBJ1-5; weak D call: TRBD1 (6 bases). DNA for the CDR3: TGTGCCAGCTCACCACCGCAGGGGCTGCGCAATCAGCCCCAGCATTTT. Translating it yields CASSPPQGLRNQPQHF. The complete variable domain, with remaining parts taken from reference TRBV18 and TRBJ1-5, reads NAGVMQNPRHLVRRRGQEARLRCSPMKGHSHVYWYRQLPEEGLKFMVYLQKENIIDESGMPKERFSAEFPKEGPSILRIQQVVRGDSAAYFCASSPPQGLRNQPQHFGDGTRLSIL.